The 11 T cell receptor beta chains in this list originate from one sample, sequenced in a study of CD8+ T cells in alopecia areata. RNA extraction and reverse transcription yielded cDNA as sequencing template. Using immunoSEQ multiplex PCR, the repertoire was profiled, and TCRdb retains in-frame clones only, with some absent. The table includes some 110,000 clones, around 58% detected once. As for treatment: oral pan-JAK inhibitor, 5-10 mg twice daily. The input for sequencing was CD8+ T cells sorted from blood, taken at week 4, from a patient treated with tofacitinib. The receptors shown here come from a human donor with alopecia areata.

This clone was found a few times. The chain combines TRBV15 with TRBJ1-5; D is possibly TRBD1 (6 bases). Germline V gene sequence: CDR1 LNHNV, CDR2 YYDKDF (reference sequence). Trimming cost V 4 bases and J 7 bases, with 14 bases left between them. The CDR3 runs 14 residues. The CDR3 DNA is TGTGCCACCAGCAAACAGGGAGTTCTCCAGCCCCAGCATTTT. Residues: CATSKQGVLQPQHF.

This clone was seen more than once but under ten times. The rearrangement uses TRBV19 and TRBJ2-1; tentatively, D is TRBD1 or TRBD2 (5 bases each). Trimming stripped 9 bases from V and 0 bases from J, with 12 bases between. This CDR3 comprises 14 residues. Looked up from germline, CDR1 is LNHDA and CDR2 is SQIVND (reference sequence). As DNA, the CDR3 is TGTGCCAGCGGGACCTATAGCTCCTACAATGAGCAGTTCTTC. It encodes CASGTYSSYNEQFF.

The chain combines TRBV6-4 with TRBJ2-2; D is uncertain. V gave up 2 bases and J gave up 4 bases, with 8 bases separating them. Per germline, CDR1 MRHNA and CDR2 SNTAGT. This CDR3 is built from 14 residues. The CDR3 bases are TGTGCCAGCAGTGACCTACCTAGCACCGGGGAGCTGTTTTTT. Its translation is CASSDLPSTGELFF.

The CDR3 DNA reads TGTGCCAGCAGGGAGGCCCGGGGGCCGGGGGGAAACACCATATATTTT. As protein: CASREARGPGGNTIYF. The chain combines TRBV25-1 with TRBJ1-3, with D possibly TRBD1 on 6 matching bases. There are 16 residues in the CDR3. Germline V gene data show CDR1 as MGHDK and CDR2 as SYGVNS. V lost 6 bases and J lost 4, with 19 bases in between.

The chain carries TRBV18 and TRBJ2-5; TRBD1 matches 7 bases. J lost 2 bases, V lost 6 bases, and 9 bases had no gene match. In germline, CDR1 is KGHSH, CDR2 LQKENI. The CDR3 consists of 15 residues. CDR3 loop: CASSKAGGEQETQYF. The CDR3 DNA follows: TGTGCCAGCTCGAAGGCAGGGGGTGAACAAGAGACCCAGTACTTC.

This chain joins TRBV29-1 and TRBJ2-1; 11 nucleotides agree with TRBD2. This CDR3 comprises 14 residues. V dropped 4 bases and J dropped 8; count of bases not matched to a gene: 7. Germline V gene lookup returns CDR1 SQVTM and CDR2 ANQGSEA. The CDR3 coding sequence is TGCAGCGTTGGAGTAGCGGGGGGGTTGGATGAGCAGTTCTTC. It translates to CSVGVAGGLDEQFF.

The chain uses TRBV5-1 and TRBJ2-7; the match to TRBD1 covers 7 bases. Germline lookup yields CDR1 SGHRS and CDR2 YFSETQ. Trimming removed 0 bases from V and 5 bases from J; junction bases left unmatched: 8. The CDR3 contains 15 residues. CDR3 residues: CASSLDRTGVNEQYF. DNA of the CDR3: TGCGCCAGCAGCTTGGATCGAACAGGGGTCAACGAGCAGTACTTC.

CDR3: CASSLRGANVLTF. CDR3 bases: TGTGCCAGCAGTTTACGTGGGGCCAACGTCCTGACTTTC. The chain joins TRBV28 to TRBJ2-6; D unclear. V lost 2 bases to trimming and J lost 3 bases, with 2 bases between them. From germline, CDR1 is MDHEN and CDR2 SYDVKM. The CDR3 length is 13 residues. The full variable domain, rest sourced from reference TRBV28 and TRBJ2-6, is DVKVTQSSRYLVKRTGEKVFLECVQDMDHENMFWYRQDPGLGLRLIYFSYDVKMKEKGDIPEGYSVSREKKERFSLILESASTNQTSMYLCASSLRGANVLTFGAGSRLTVL.

V usage is TRBV14 and J usage is TRBJ2-1, with D tentatively TRBD2 (5 bases). With 4 bases removed from V and 3 bases from J, the gap between germline ends came to 7 bases. This CDR3 is built from 13 residues. Germline V gives CDR1 SGHDN, CDR2 FVKESK. This chain's CDR3 is CASSLRDYNEQFF. As DNA, the CDR3 is TGTGCCAGCAGCCTCCGGGACTACAATGAGCAGTTCTTC.

This clone was found a few times. The rearrangement links TRBV30 to TRBJ1-3; 7 bases map to TRBD1. Germline values: CDR1 GTSNPN, CDR2 SVGIG (reference sequence). This CDR3 comprises 14 residues. V gave up 4 bases and J gave up 8 bases; unmatched junction bases: 11. The CDR3 DNA reads TGTGCCTGGACCGGGACAGTTGGGTTGCACACCATATATTTT. It is translated as CAWTGTVGLHTIYF.

The rearrangement joins TRBV4-3 to TRBJ2-1; D is uncertain. From germline, CDR1 is LGHNA and CDR2 YSLEER. The CDR3 consists of 15 residues. V dropped 0 bases and J dropped 5 bases, with 11 bases sitting between them. The CDR3 nucleotides read TGCGCCAGCAGCCAAGACCCTTCCTTTGACAATGAGCAGTTCTTC. This translates into CASSQDPSFDNEQFF.